One and the same sample provided the 2 T cell receptor beta chains below, sequenced in a study of blood T cell repertoires in COVID-19. Only in-frame clones appear in the TCRdb table, and some are missing; sequencing was by immunoSEQ multiplex PCR. The data contain around 250,000 clones, about 82% of them seen just once; the ten biggest clones take up around an eighth. Sequencing was performed on peripheral blood. These receptor sequences come from a man older than 75 with acute or convalescent COVID-19.

This sequence joins TRBV3-1 (or the pseudogene TRBV3-2) and TRBJ2-1, with a weak D call TRBD1 (5 bases). This CDR3 region has 15 residues. Between the trimmed V and J ends, which lost 5 bases and 0 bases, there was a span of 11 bases. From germline, CDR1 is LGHDT and CDR2 YNNKEL (reference sequence). CDR3 DNA: TGTGCCAGCAGCTCTTTAGGGGTCTCCTACAATGAGCAGTTCTTC. Protein: CASSSLGVSYNEQFF.

This clone was found a few times. The chain employs TRBV5-1 and TRBJ1-1; unclear D gene. The CDR3 length is 13 residues. The germline V gene has CDR1 SGHRS and CDR2 YFSETQ. V lost 6 bases and J lost 1, with 10 bases in between. CDR3 in amino acids: CASKRHENTEAFF. CDR3 in DNA: TGCGCCAGCAAACGACATGAGAACACTGAAGCTTTCTTT.